Shown below are 10 T cell receptor beta chains from a single sample sequenced in a study of Ad26.COV2.S vaccination and SARS-CoV-2 variants. The method was immunoSEQ multiplex PCR; TCRdb's version includes in-frame clones alone and lacks a portion of them. Here the sample spans more than 400,000 clones, about 90% being singletons. Treatment here: some 19 received Ad26.COV2.S at low or high dose, single or two shots; about 5 received placebo; per-sample allocation not given. At day 63 after the first vaccine or placebo injection, samples were drawn. Sequencing used peripheral blood, obtained in a trial of Ad26.COV2.S vaccine versus placebo. These TCRs come from a person aged 18-65 years who received the Ad26.COV2.S COVID-19 vaccine or a placebo.

This clone was seen only a few times. As DNA, the CDR3 is TGTGCCAGCAGTTTATATGCCTATAATTCACCCCTCCACTTT. It encodes CASSLYAYNSPLHF. V usage is TRBV27 and J usage is TRBJ1-6; D is ambiguous. The CDR3 extends over 14 amino acids. V lost 1 base, J lost 2 bases, and 3 bases lay in between. CDR1 and CDR2 from the germline V gene are MNHEY and SMNVEV (reference sequence).

The rearrangement links TRBV6-6 to TRBJ2-5; tentative D call: TRBD1 (5 bases). Germline V gene data show CDR1 as MNHNY and CDR2 as SVGAGI (reference sequence). The CDR3 is 16 residues long. V lost 2 bases and J 3 bases, leaving 16 bases between the germline ends. The CDR3 spells CASSYPESGREETQYF. In DNA, the CDR3 is TGTGCCAGCAGTTACCCTGAGTCGGGCAGGGAAGAGACCCAGTACTTC.

The chain uses TRBV5-1 and TRBJ2-1; D gene ambiguous. The length of the CDR3 is 12 residues. Trimming cost V 3 bases and J 7 bases, with 8 bases left between them. Germline V gene data show CDR1 as SGHRS and CDR2 as YFSETQ. The CDR3 here is CASSWFRNEQFF. CDR3 nucleotide sequence: TGCGCCAGCAGCTGGTTCAGGAATGAGCAGTTCTTC.

This chain joins TRBV25-1 and TRBJ1-2; a possible D gene is TRBD1 (5 bases). Trimming stripped 2 bases from V and 0 bases from J, with 13 bases between. The CDR3 contains 16 residues. Per the germline V gene, CDR1 is MGHDK and CDR2 is SYGVNS. The CDR3 is CASSELMGETNYGYTF. The DNA for the CDR3 is TGTGCCAGCAGTGAACTGATGGGGGAAACTAACTATGGCTACACCTTC.

This chain joins TRBV7-9 and TRBJ1-5, with D possibly being TRBD1 (6 bases). The CDR3 runs to 14 residues. Germline V lookup: CDR1 SEHNR, CDR2 FQNEAQ (reference sequence). V was trimmed by 5 bases and J by 1 base, leaving 9 bases between them. This CDR3 is CASSPQGSNQPQHF. Written as DNA, the CDR3 is TGTGCCAGCAGCCCGCAGGGGAGCAATCAGCCCCAGCATTTT.

The rearrangement joins TRBV19 to TRBJ1-1, with D perhaps TRBD1 (5 bases). CDR1 and CDR2 (germline): LNHDA, SQIVND (reference sequence). This CDR3 is built from 14 residues. Trimming took off 3 bases at V and 8 bases at J, with 16 bases between the two ends. The CDR3 DNA is TGTGCCAGTAGTATCCGAGGCGGGGGGTCGGAAGCTTTCTTT. Its translation: CASSIRGGGSEAFF.

The rearrangement uses TRBV5-1 and TRBJ2-7, with 8 positions matching TRBD2. Germline CDR1 is SGHRS and CDR2 is YFSETQ. This CDR3 has 14 residues. With 2 bases clipped from V and 2 bases from J, the junction kept 3 bases outside the gene matches. As DNA, the CDR3 is TGCGCCAGCAGCTTCGGACTAGCTACCTACGAGCAGTACTTC. Its translation is CASSFGLATYEQYF.

The V call is TRBV27, the J call TRBJ2-4, with D unclear. The CDR3 is made up of 13 amino acids. Trimming stripped 9 bases from V and 3 bases from J, with 12 bases between. Germline V gene sequence: CDR1 MNHEY, CDR2 SMNVEV (reference sequence). The CDR3 region has the DNA TGTGCCAGTCCCCCACGGTACAAAAACATTCAGTACTTC. Protein: CASPPRYKNIQYF.

CDR3 residues: CASRGVNTGELFF. The CDR3 bases are TGTGCCAGCCGGGGGGTGAACACCGGGGAGCTGTTTTTT. V gene TRBV2 combines with J gene TRBJ2-2, with TRBD2 matching 7 bases. V was pared by 8 bases and J by 1 base, with 1 base of the junction left unmatched. CDR1 and CDR2 (germline): SNHLY, FYNNEI. There are 13 residues in the CDR3.

The rearrangement uses TRBV6-5 and TRBJ1-2, with a possible D match to TRBD1 (5 bases). Trimming cost V 2 bases and J 4 bases, with 14 bases left between them. The CDR3 loop spans 15 amino acids. Germline V lookup: CDR1 MNHEY, CDR2 SVGAGI. CDR3 sequence (DNA): TGTGCCAGCAGTTACCCGATGGCGGGGCCCTATGGCTACACCTTC. The encoded protein is CASSYPMAGPYGYTF.